This T cell receptor (beta chain) originates from a study of T-cell memory formation after mild COVID-19. General observations from the study: Several responding clones turned up in pre-infection memory, indicating that cross-reactive memory may have taken part. Nothing showed for sure that second-wave clones peaking on day 37 were SARS-CoV-2 specific. Day 15 to 85 contractors were CD4/CD8 balanced; later expanders leaned CD4+.

5'RACE, which relied on constant-segment primers, yielded TCR alpha and TCR beta cDNA libraries carrying sample barcodes and UMIs. TCRdb used MiXCR to reprocess the 5' RACE reads, holding one entry per CDR3 protein. The sample lists 350,000 to 400,000 distinct CDR3 sequences, around 20% occurring once. This CDR3 region has 16 residues. The V gene end was trimmed by 5 bases and the J gene end by 1 base; junction bases not matched to a gene: 8. The germline gives CDR1 SGHDN, CDR2 FVKESK. A remark on this clonotype: Its antigen is unknown.

The chain uses TRBV14 and TRBJ2-5, with 9 positions matching TRBD1. Sequencing was performed on PBMCs or a T cell subset sorted from them (not recorded which). The TCR was taken from an adult woman who had mild COVID-19 (a few samples of this study predate the infection). Cell type and time point are not known. The CDR3 DNA is TGTGCCAGCAGCAAAGGGACAGGGCGTATCCAAGAGACCCAGTACTTC. It translates to CASSKGTGRIQETQYF.